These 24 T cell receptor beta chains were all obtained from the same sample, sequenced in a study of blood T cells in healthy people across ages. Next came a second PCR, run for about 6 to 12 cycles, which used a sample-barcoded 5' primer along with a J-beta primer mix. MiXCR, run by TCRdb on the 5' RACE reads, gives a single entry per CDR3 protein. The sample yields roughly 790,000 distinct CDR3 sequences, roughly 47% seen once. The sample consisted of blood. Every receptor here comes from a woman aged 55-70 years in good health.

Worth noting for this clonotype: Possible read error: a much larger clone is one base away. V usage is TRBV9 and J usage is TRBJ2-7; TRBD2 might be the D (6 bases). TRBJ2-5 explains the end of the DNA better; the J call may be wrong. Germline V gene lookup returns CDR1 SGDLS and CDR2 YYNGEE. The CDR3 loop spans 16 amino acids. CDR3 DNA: TGTGCCAGCAGCCCCAGGCGGGGCCAAGTACGAGAGACCCAGTACTTC. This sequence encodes CASSPRRGQVRETQYF.

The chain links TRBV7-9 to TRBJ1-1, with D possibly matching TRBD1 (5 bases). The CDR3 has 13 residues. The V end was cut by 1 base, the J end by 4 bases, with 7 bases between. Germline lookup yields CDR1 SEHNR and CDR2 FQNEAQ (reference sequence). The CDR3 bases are TGTGCCAGCAGCTTAGGGACATTCACTGAAGCTTTCTTT. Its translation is CASSLGTFTEAFF.

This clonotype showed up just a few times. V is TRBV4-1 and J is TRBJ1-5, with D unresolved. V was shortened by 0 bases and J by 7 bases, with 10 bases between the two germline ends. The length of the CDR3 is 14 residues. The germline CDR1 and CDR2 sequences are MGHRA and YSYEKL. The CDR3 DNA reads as TGCGCCAGCAGCCAAGACGGTACGGTGCAGCCCCAGCATTTT. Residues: CASSQDGTVQPQHF.

CDR3 in DNA: TGTGCCAGCAGCCCGGGATACCAGGGCTTGGGGACTGAAGCTTTCTTT. Protein: CASSPGYQGLGTEAFF. This chain uses TRBV3-1 with TRBJ1-1, with a tentative D call TRBD1 (5 bases). The CDR3 is made up of 16 amino acids. Trimming took off 4 bases at V and 5 bases at J, with 20 bases between the two ends. Germline assignment: CDR1 LGHDT and CDR2 YNNKEL (reference sequence).

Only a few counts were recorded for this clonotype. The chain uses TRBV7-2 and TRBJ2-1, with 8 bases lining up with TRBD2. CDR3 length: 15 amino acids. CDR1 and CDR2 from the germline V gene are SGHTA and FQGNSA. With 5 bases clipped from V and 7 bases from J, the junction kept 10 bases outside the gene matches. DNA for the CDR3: TGTGCCAGCAGCGCCAGCGGGGGCAGTCCTAATGAGCAGTTCTTC. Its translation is CASSASGGSPNEQFF.

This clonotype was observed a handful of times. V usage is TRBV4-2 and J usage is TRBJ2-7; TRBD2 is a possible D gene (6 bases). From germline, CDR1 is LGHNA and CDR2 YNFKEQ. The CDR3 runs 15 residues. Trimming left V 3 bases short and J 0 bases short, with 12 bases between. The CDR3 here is CASSHISGDSYEQYF. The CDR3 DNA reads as TGTGCCAGCAGCCACATTAGCGGCGACTCCTACGAGCAGTACTTC.

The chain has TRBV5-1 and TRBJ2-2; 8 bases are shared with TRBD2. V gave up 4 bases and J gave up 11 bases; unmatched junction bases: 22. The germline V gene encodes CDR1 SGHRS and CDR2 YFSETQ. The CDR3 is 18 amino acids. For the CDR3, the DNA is TGCGCCAGCAGCCTCACCCGGACGGATAGCGGGAAGGTATATGAGCTGTTTTTT. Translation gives CASSLTRTDSGKVYELFF.

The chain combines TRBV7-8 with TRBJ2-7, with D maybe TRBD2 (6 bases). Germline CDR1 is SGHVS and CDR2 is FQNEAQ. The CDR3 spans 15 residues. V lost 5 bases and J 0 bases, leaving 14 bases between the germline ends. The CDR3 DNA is TGTGCCAGCAGCCAGGGACTGGGGAGCTCCTACGAGCAGTACTTC. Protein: CASSQGLGSSYEQYF. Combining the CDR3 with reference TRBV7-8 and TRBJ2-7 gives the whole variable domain GAGVSQSPRYKVAKRGQDVALRCDPISGHVSLFWYQQALGQGPEFLTYFQNEAQLDKSGLPSDRFFAERPEGSVSTLKIQRTQQEDSAVYLCASSQGLGSSYEQYFGPGTRLTVT.

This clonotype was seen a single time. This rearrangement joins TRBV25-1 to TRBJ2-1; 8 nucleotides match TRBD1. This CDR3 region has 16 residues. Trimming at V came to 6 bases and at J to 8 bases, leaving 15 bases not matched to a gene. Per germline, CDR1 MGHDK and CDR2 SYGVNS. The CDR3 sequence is CASSQGAGELLDEQFF. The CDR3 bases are TGTGCCAGCAGCCAGGGGGCAGGCGAGCTTCTTGATGAGCAGTTCTTC.

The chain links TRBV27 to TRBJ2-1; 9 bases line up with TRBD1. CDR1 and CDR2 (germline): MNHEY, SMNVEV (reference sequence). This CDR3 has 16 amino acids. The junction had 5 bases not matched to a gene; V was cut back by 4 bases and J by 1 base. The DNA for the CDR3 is TGTGCCAGCAGTTGCGACAGGGGGGTTTCCTACAATGAGCAGTTCTTC. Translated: CASSCDRGVSYNEQFF.

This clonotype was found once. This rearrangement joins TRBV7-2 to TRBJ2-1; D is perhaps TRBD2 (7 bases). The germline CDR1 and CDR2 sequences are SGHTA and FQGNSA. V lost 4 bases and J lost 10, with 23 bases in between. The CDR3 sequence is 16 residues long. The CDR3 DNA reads TGTGCCAGCAGCTCCCAGAGCGGGACATTTTCCTACGAGCAGTTCTTC. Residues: CASSSQSGTFSYEQFF.

CDR3 region: CAISARGPRLEQYF. The CDR3 DNA sequence: TGTGCCATCAGTGCCCGAGGACCGCGCTTGGAGCAGTACTTC. The V call is TRBV10-3, the J call TRBJ2-7, with no clear D. The CDR3 extends over 14 amino acids. V was cut by 4 bases and J by 7 bases, with 17 bases left in between. Per the germline V gene, CDR1 is ENHRY and CDR2 is SYGVKD.

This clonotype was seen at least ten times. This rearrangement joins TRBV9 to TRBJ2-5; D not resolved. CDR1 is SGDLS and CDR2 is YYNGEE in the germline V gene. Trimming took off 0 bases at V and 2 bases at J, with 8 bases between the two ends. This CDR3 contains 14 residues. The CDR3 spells CASSVDRTQETQYF. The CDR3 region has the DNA TGTGCCAGCAGCGTAGACAGAACGCAAGAGACCCAGTACTTC.

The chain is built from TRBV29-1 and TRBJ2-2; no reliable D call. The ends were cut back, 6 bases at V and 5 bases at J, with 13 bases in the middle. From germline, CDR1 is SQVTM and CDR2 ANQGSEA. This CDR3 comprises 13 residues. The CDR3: CSVAVIGTGELFF. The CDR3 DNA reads TGCAGCGTCGCTGTGATTGGTACCGGGGAGCTGTTTTTT.

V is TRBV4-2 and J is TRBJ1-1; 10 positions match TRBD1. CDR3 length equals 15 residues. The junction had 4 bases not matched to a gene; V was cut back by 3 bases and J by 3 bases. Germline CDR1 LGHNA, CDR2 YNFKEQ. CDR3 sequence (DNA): TGTGCCAGCAGCCACGATGGACAGGGGGACACTGAAGCTTTCTTT. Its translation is CASSHDGQGDTEAFF.

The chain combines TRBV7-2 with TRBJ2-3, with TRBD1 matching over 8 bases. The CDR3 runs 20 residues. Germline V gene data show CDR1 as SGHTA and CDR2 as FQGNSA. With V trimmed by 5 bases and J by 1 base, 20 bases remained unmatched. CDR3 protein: CASSPNFGQGDFMGTDTQYF. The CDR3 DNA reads TGTGCCAGCAGCCCGAACTTCGGACAGGGAGACTTTATGGGCACAGATACGCAGTATTTT.

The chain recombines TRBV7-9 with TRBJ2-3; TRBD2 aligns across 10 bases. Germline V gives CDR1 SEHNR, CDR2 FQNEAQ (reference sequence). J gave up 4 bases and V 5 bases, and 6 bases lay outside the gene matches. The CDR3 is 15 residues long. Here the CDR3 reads CASSRSGGLADTQYF. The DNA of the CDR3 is TGTGCCAGCAGCCGTAGCGGGGGGTTGGCAGATACGCAGTATTTT. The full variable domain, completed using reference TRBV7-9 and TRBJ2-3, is DTGVSQNPRHKITKRGQNVTFRCDPISEHNRLYWYRQTLGQGPEFLTYFQNEAQLEKSRLLSDRFSAERPKGSFSTLEIQRTEQGDSAMYLCASSRSGGLADTQYFGPGTRLTVL.

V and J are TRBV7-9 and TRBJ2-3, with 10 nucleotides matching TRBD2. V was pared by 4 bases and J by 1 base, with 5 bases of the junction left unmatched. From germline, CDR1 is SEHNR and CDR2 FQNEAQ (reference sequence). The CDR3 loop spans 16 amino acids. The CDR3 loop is CASSWGAGGGTDTQYF. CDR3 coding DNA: TGTGCCAGCAGCTGGGGAGCGGGAGGGGGCACAGATACGCAGTATTTT.

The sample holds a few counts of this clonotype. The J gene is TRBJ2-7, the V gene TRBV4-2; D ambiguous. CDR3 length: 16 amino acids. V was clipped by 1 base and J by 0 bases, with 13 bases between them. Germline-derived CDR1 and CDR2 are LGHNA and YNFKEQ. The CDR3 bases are TGTGCCAGCAGCCAAGGTACAAACGGAGACTCCTACGAGCAGTACTTC. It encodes CASSQGTNGDSYEQYF.

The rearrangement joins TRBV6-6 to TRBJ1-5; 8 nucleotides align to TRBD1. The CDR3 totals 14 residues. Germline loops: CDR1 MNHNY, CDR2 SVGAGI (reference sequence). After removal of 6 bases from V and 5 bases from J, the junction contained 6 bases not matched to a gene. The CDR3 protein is CASRKQGEHQPQHF. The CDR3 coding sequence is TGTGCCAGCAGGAAACAGGGGGAGCATCAGCCCCAGCATTTT.

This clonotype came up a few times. The DNA of the CDR3 is TGTGCCAGCAGTGAATTTCACTCAGGGACGAGCACTGAAGCTTTCTTT. Translating it yields CASSEFHSGTSTEAFF. The rearrangement joins TRBV25-1 to TRBJ1-1; tentative D call: TRBD1 (5 bases). V shed 1 base and J shed 4 bases, with 16 bases lying between them. The CDR3 spans 16 residues. Germline V gives CDR1 MGHDK, CDR2 SYGVNS.

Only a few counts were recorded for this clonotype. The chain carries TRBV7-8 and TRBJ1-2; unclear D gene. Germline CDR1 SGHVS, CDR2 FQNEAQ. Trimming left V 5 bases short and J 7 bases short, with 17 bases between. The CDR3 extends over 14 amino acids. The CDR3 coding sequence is TGTGCCAGCAGCCTCGGTCTCCTGGAGGGTGGCTACACCTTC. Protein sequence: CASSLGLLEGGYTF.

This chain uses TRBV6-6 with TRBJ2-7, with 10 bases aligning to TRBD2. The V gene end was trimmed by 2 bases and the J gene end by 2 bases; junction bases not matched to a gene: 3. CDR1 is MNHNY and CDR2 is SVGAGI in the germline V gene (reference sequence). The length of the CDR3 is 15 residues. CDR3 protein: CASSYGSGGAYEQYF. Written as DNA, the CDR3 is TGTGCCAGCAGTTACGGGAGCGGGGGGGCCTACGAGCAGTACTTC.

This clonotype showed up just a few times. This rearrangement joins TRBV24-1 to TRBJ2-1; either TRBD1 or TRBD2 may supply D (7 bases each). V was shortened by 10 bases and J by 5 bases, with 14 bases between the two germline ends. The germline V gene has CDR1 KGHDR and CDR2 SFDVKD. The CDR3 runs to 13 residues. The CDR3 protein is CATAGDRNNEQFF. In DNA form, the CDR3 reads TGTGCCACTGCGGGGGACAGAAACAATGAGCAGTTCTTC.